The entry below describes one T cell receptor beta chain. The clone's antigen remains unknown. No clone much larger than this one lies a single base away; base qualities are absent. This sample was included in a study of blood T cell repertoires in COVID-19 (dated by TCRdb to between 2020 and 2021). Looking at the study overall: Samples covering the acute and convalescent phases of COVID-19 were provided by collaborators in the United States, Italy and Spain. Nearly every sample came with metadata listing a de-identified subject ID, COVID-19 status, age in years and sex. The material from the prospective study consisted of cDNA or gDNA derived from T cells, B-cell-depleted T cells, or PBMCs. Where available, HLA class I and class II types were obtained from metadata supplied by the sample provider rather than from assay-based typing. A freely available public database, intended as a resource for researchers studying the immune response to SARS-CoV-2, is where the repertoires were released. Samples were obtained from the ongoing ImmuneRACE study (first 160 participants) and from approximately 1,200 subjects provided by 6 global collaborators. Subjects who had been exposed to COVID-19, were actively infected with it, or had recovered from it provided the deeply sampled blood TCRbeta repertoires that made up the dataset. Overall study outcomes, separate from this receptor: How much clinical and demographic metadata was included differed by source and by participant, and the metadata was provided uncurated.

The collaborating institutions used their own protocols to collect whole blood in K2EDTA tubes. For TCRbeta analysis, collaborator samples were shipped as frozen whole blood, as isolated PBMCs, or as DNA extracted from either sample type. Cut back by 0 bases and 1 base, the V and J ends lie 7 bases apart. The CDR3 runs 15 amino acids, cysteine and phenylalanine included. Only the CDR3 DNA stays, 45 bases, in frame from base 1. Per the germline V gene, SGHRS is the CDR1 and YFSETQ is the CDR2. TCRbeta CDR3 regions were amplified from genomic DNA using the immunoSEQ Assay, a bias-controlled multiplex PCR. Per the authors' processing: Within the assay, amplification of reference gene primers was used to estimate how many nucleated cells each sample contained. Sequence reads were collapsed and filtered to measure the absolute abundance of every unique TCRbeta CDR3 rearrangement. Productive Simpson clonality was computed per sample as the square root of Simpson's diversity index over productive rearrangements. TCRdb stores this immuneACCESS table with in-frame sequences only. Part of the clones is absent; in the studies checked, under half of the shortfall reflects unresolved V genes, and no reason is known for the rest. D and trimming were read from the DNA, whereas the V and J calls and clone size are those reported in that table. Here the sample has under 65,000 clones; about 87% occur a single time. The ten largest make up 1.2% to 1.5% of the sample.

The V and J segments used are TRBV5-1 and TRBJ2-2; the D region possibly corresponds to TRBD2 (5 bases align). Sequences were obtained from peripheral blood. The clonotype comes from a man between 60 and 75 years old with acute or convalescent COVID-19. In nucleotides, the sequence is TGCGCCAGCAGCTTGGAGGCGGGGAACACCGGGGAGCTGTTTTTT. Its protein is CASSLEAGNTGELFF.